One and the same sample provided the 10 T cell receptor beta chains below, sequenced in a study of T cell responses to AZD1222 COVID-19 vaccine. Profiled with immunoSEQ multiplex PCR; TCRdb holds only in-frame clones, not every one. The sample shows 100,000 to 150,000 clones, 80% to 95% of them seen only once. Source: peripheral blood, taken on day 0 of MenACWY control vaccination. These receptors were obtained from an adult in good health.

The gene calls are TRBV12-1 and TRBJ2-5; the table's D call TRBD2 went unverified against the DNA. TRBV12-1 represents a pseudogene. The CDR3 loop spans 13 amino acids. The CDR3 nucleotides read TGTGCCAGCAGCTTTAGAGGAACCGAGACCCAGTACTTC. Translated: CASSFRGTETQYF.

V is TRBV14 and J is TRBJ1-6, with unresolved D. The V end was cut by 1 base, the J end by 15 bases, with 7 bases between. There are 11 residues in the CDR3. Germline CDR1 and CDR2: SGHDN and FVKESK. The CDR3 DNA is TGTGCCAGCAGCCAAGGTCTTGGCCTCCACTTT. Its protein product is CASSQGLGLHF.

The chain is built from TRBV25-1 and TRBJ1-2, with D maybe TRBD1 (5 bases). CDR3 size: 14 residues. V gave up 6 bases and J gave up 2 bases, with 13 bases separating them. Germline V lookup: CDR1 MGHDK, CDR2 SYGVNS. CDR3 sequence: CASREETVNYGYTF. The CDR3 region has the DNA TGTGCCAGCAGGGAAGAGACAGTAAACTATGGCTACACCTTC.

This clone came up once. This chain joins TRBV7-8 and TRBJ1-1; D is uncertain. The length of the CDR3 is 13 residues. Per the germline V gene, CDR1 is SGHVS and CDR2 is FQNEAQ. V lost 0 bases to trimming and J lost 5 bases, with 7 bases between them. In nucleotides, the CDR3 is TGTGCCAGCAGCTTAGCTGAGGCTACTGAAGCTTTCTTT. This encodes CASSLAEATEAFF.

This clone has just one count. The V gene is TRBV28, the J gene TRBJ1-5; D not resolved. The CDR3 consists of 12 residues. Germline lookup yields CDR1 MDHEN and CDR2 SYDVKM. V was clipped by 11 bases and J by 4 bases, with 12 bases between them. The CDR3 nucleotides are TGTGCCCCTTCCGGGAAAAATCAGCCCCAGCATTTT. It codes for CAPSGKNQPQHF.

CDR3 in amino acids: CATSSQGAETQYF. The CDR3 nucleotides are TGTGCCACCAGCTCCCAGGGGGCAGAGACCCAGTACTTC. This chain uses TRBV15 with TRBJ2-5; 8 nucleotides align to TRBD1. From germline, CDR1 is LNHNV and CDR2 YYDKDF (reference sequence). J gave up 4 bases and V 5 bases, and 3 bases lay outside the gene matches. CDR3 size: 13 residues.

The V gene is TRBV28, the J gene TRBJ1-2; 7 bases are shared with TRBD1. Per the germline V gene, CDR1 is MDHEN and CDR2 is SYDVKM. This CDR3 is built from 12 residues. The V and J ends lost 8 bases and 5 bases, in that order; junction bases with no gene match: 5. Written as DNA, the CDR3 is TGTGCCAGCCGAACAGGGGTTTATGGCTACACCTTC. This codes for CASRTGVYGYTF.

The rearrangement uses TRBV30 and TRBJ2-7; TRBD2 aligns across 7 bases. Germline V CDR1 and CDR2: GTSNPN, SVGIG (reference sequence). Trimming at V came to 3 bases and at J to 4 bases, leaving 6 bases not matched to a gene. The CDR3 covers 13 residues. The CDR3 spells CAWRPSGMYEQYF. CDR3 DNA: TGTGCCTGGAGGCCAAGCGGGATGTACGAGCAGTACTTC.

The rearrangement links TRBV7-6 to TRBJ1-5; TRBD1 matches 12 bases. This CDR3 comprises 17 residues. The V and J ends lost 1 base and 6 bases, in that order; junction bases with no gene match: 7. The V gene's germline CDR1 is SGHVS and CDR2 FNYEAQ. The CDR3: CASSLEVGDRGLQPQHF. CDR3 DNA: TGTGCCAGCAGCTTAGAAGTTGGGGACAGGGGGCTTCAGCCCCAGCATTTT.

V and J are TRBV28 and TRBJ2-7, with TRBD1 matching 8 bases. Trimming removed 8 bases from V and 6 bases from J; junction bases left unmatched: 6. CDR1 MDHEN and CDR2 SYDVKM come from the germline V gene. The CDR3 is 12 amino acids. CDR3 bases: TGTGCCAGCGGCCGGACAGGGCTCGAGCAGTACGTC. Its protein product is CASGRTGLEQYV.